This T cell receptor (beta chain) was found in a study of blood T cell repertoires in COVID-19. In the source study's methods: Using reference gene primer amplification, nucleated cell counts were estimated. The data were produced by immunoSEQ multiplex PCR, yet TCRdb's version contains in-frame clones alone and is incomplete. That table supplies the V and J calls and clone size; D and trimming were determined from the DNA. Of under 250,000 clones in the sample, around 89% were seen once. The CDR3 length is 15 residues. Trimming took 1 base from V and 2 from J, leaving 11 bases between them. Germline lookup yields CDR1 SGHTA and CDR2 FQGNSA.

This receptor was taken from a woman aged 30 to 39 with COVID-19, enrolled during active disease. Sequenced input: peripheral blood. This chain uses TRBV7-2 with TRBJ1-2, with TRBD1 as a possible D gene (5 bases). CDR3 sequence (DNA): TGTGCCAGCAGCTTAGGTTCAGGGATGAACTATGGCTACACCTTC. Translating gives CASSLGSGMNYGYTF. Together with reference TRBV7-2 and TRBJ1-2, the CDR3 gives the full variable domain: GAGVSQSPSNKVTEKGKDVELRCDPISGHTALYWYRQSLGQGLEFLIYFQGNSAPDKSGLPSDRFSAERTGGSVSTLTIQRTQQEDSAVYLCASSLGSGMNYGYTFGSGTRLTVV.